This T cell receptor (beta chain) was recovered during a study of identifying expanded T cells in peripheral blood. The study's findings and limits: Differentially abundant clones: around 1.2 between replicates, about 16 at two to three weeks, less than 20 at four.

Points on this clone: Its specificity is not known.

Sequenced by immunoSEQ multiplex PCR; TCRdb stores in-frame clones only, minus some. Seen here are under 130,000 clones, 80% to 90% observed once, and the top ten hold about 15%. What was sequenced was blood. This clonotype originated in a person aged 18 to 70 in good health.

The CDR3 DNA reads as TGTGCCAGCAGCGTAGACGAGAACTATGGCTACACCTTC. Amino acids: CASSVDENYGYTF. The chain employs TRBV9 and TRBJ1-2; D is undetermined. V gave up 0 bases and J gave up 2 bases, with 5 bases separating them. This CDR3 region has 13 residues. CDR1 and CDR2 (germline): SGDLS, YYNGEE.